This is a list of T cell receptor beta chains from one sample in a study of T cell clones after liver transplantation. Sequencing used immunoSEQ multiplex PCR; TCRdb keeps in-frame clones, though not all of them. Of roughly 100,000 clones listed, approximately 79% were seen once; the top ten hold approximately 3%. This specimen consisted of CD4+ T cells from blood, obtained approximately 50 months after liver transplant. These receptors all come from a human patient who received a liver transplant. Some T cells here may be from the graft donor. CDR3s include the opening cysteine and the closing phenylalanine or tryptophan. The D gene is left open where the match is weak. Size is stated for part of the rows, as once, few or many counts, or as a class when the clone is expanded.

clone size,V gene,J gene,D gene,CDR3 length,CDR3 protein,CDR3 DNA
.,TRBV6-1,TRBJ2-7,.,15,CASSGTRLSSYEQYF,TGTGCCAGCAGCGGGACACGGCTAAGCTCCTACGAGCAGTACTTC
.,TRBV7-8,TRBJ1-5,.,14,CASSLEGVGGPQHF,TGTGCCAGCAGCTTAGAAGGGGTTGGGGGGCCCCAGCATTTT
.,TRBV6-6,TRBJ1-6,TRBD1,14,CASSLTGEGSPLHF,TGTGCCAGCAGCCTAACAGGGGAAGGATCACCCCTCCACTTT
.,TRBV30,TRBJ1-1,.,14,CAWSEGVAESEAFF,TGTGCCTGGAGTGAGGGGGTCGCCGAGTCTGAAGCTTTCTTT
.,TRBV5-1,TRBJ1-1,TRBD1,15,CASSWGAGTGPEAFF,TGCGCCAGCAGCTGGGGAGCCGGGACAGGGCCCGAAGCTTTCTTT
.,TRBV6-5,TRBJ1-1,TRBD1,15,CASSYPGQRNTEAFF,TGTGCCAGCAGTTACCCGGGACAGAGGAACACTGAAGCTTTCTTT
once,TRBV28,TRBJ1-1,TRBD1,16,CASSRAGQQGAGEAFF,TGTGCCAGCAGCCGCGCCGGCCAACAGGGGGCAGGTGAAGCTTTCTTT
.,TRBV6-6,TRBJ2-3,TRBD1,15,CASSFPRGKTDTQYF,TGTGCCAGCAGTTTCCCCAGGGGGAAAACAGATACGCAGTATTTT
.,TRBV11-2,TRBJ1-2,.,14,CASSLISKATGYTF,TGTGCCAGCAGCTTAATCTCTAAAGCGACTGGCTACACCTTC
.,TRBV6-1,TRBJ2-7,.,12,CASSGDMYEQYF,TGTGCCAGCAGTGGGGACATGTACGAGCAGTACTTC
.,TRBV15,TRBJ1-1,.,16,CATSRFEEGLDTEAFF,TGTGCCACCAGCAGATTCGAGGAGGGCTTGGACACTGAAGCTTTCTTT
.,TRBV6-1,TRBJ2-7,.,15,CASSEEGGGAYEQYF,TGTGCCAGCAGTGAAGAGGGGGGAGGGGCCTACGAGCAGTACTTC
.,TRBV7-2,TRBJ1-1,.,16,CASSPRLRGSNTEAFF,TGTGCCAGCAGCCCTCGCCTCAGGGGCTCGAACACTGAAGCTTTCTTT
.,TRBV25-1,TRBJ1-2,.,13,CASSAGSNYGYTF,TGTGCCAGCAGTGCAGGGTCCAACTATGGCTACACCTTC
.,TRBV19,TRBJ1-1,.,14,CASRPGRMNTEAFF,TGTGCCAGTAGACCGGGACGGATGAACACTGAAGCTTTCTTT
few,TRBV19,TRBJ1-2,.,12,CASRPRGSGYTF,TGTGCCAGTAGGCCCAGGGGAAGTGGCTACACCTTC
.,TRBV18,TRBJ2-2,TRBD2,16,CASSPQRGAGIGELFF,TGTGCCAGCTCACCACAGCGGGGGGCCGGTATCGGGGAGCTGTTTTTT
.,TRBV7-3,TRBJ2-2,.,16,CASSLTRTDNTGELFF,TGTGCCAGCAGCCTCACGCGGACAGATAACACCGGGGAGCTGTTTTTT
.,TRBV15,TRBJ2-1,.,14,CATSRVRSYNEQFF,TGTGCCACCAGCAGAGTTCGGAGCTACAATGAGCAGTTCTTC
.,TRBV2,TRBJ2-7,.,14,CASSEVADGYEQYF,TGTGCCAGCAGTGAAGTGGCTGATGGGTACGAGCAGTACTTC
.,TRBV9,TRBJ1-1,TRBD1,14,CASSITGQGTEAFF,TGTGCCAGCAGCATTACCGGACAGGGCACTGAAGCTTTCTTT
.,TRBV2,TRBJ2-7,TRBD2,12,CASILAGYEQYF,TGTGCCAGCATTCTAGCGGGCTACGAGCAGTACTTC
once,TRBV30,TRBJ2-7,.,14,CAWNPGAPKYEQYF,TGTGCCTGGAATCCGGGGGCCCCAAAGTACGAGCAGTACTTC
few,TRBV27,TRBJ2-2,TRBD2,15,CASSLVAGASGELFF,TGTGCCAGCAGTTTGGTTGCGGGAGCCTCCGGGGAGCTGTTTTTT
.,TRBV19,TRBJ2-2,TRBD1,14,CASMGQGDSGELFF,TGTGCCAGTATGGGACAGGGGGATAGCGGGGAGCTGTTTTTT
.,TRBV27,TRBJ1-2,TRBD1,13,CASSDRDREGYTF,TGTGCCAGCAGCGACCGGGACAGGGAAGGCTACACCTTC
.,TRBV4-2,TRBJ2-3,TRBD2,18,CASSQSSGGAVDTDTQYF,TGTGCCAGCAGCCAATCTAGCGGGGGGGCCGTTGACACAGATACGCAGTATTTT
.,TRBV5-6,TRBJ1-1,.,14,CASSFGPMNTEAFF,TGTGCCAGCAGCTTCGGACCGATGAACACTGAAGCTTTCTTT
once,TRBV6-5,TRBJ1-1,.,15,CASSYSGTGKIEAFF,TGTGCCAGCAGTTACTCTGGAACAGGGAAGATTGAAGCTTTCTTT
.,TRBV5-4,TRBJ2-7,TRBD2,15,CASSLAGATSYEQYF,TGTGCCAGCAGCTTAGCGGGAGCCACCTCCTACGAGCAGTACTTC
few,TRBV25-1,TRBJ1-2,.,14,CASRGAGGDYGYTF,TGTGCCAGCAGAGGGGCTGGAGGGGACTATGGCTACACCTTC
.,TRBV18,TRBJ2-5,TRBD2,13,CASSPPAGETQYF,TGTGCCAGCTCACCACCAGCGGGGGAGACCCAGTACTTC
.,TRBV7-8,TRBJ2-7,TRBD1,13,CASSKGQTYEQYF,TGTGCCAGCAGTAAGGGACAGACCTACGAGCAGTACTTC
once,TRBV7-9,TRBJ1-1,.,15,CASSLGGAGNTEAFF,TGTGCCAGCAGCTTAGGGGGAGCAGGGAACACTGAAGCTTTCTTT
.,TRBV15,TRBJ1-2,.,15,CATSRDGRDGGGYTF,TGTGCCACCAGCAGAGATGGCAGGGATGGTGGTGGCTACACCTTC
.,TRBV11-2,TRBJ2-7,.,15,CATRRDSQSSYEQYF,TGTGCCACTCGGCGGGACAGTCAGAGCTCCTACGAGCAGTACTTC
.,TRBV6-5,TRBJ2-1,TRBD2,15,CASSNLAGVFNEQFF,TGTGCCAGCAGTAACCTAGCGGGGGTTTTCAATGAGCAGTTCTTC
.,TRBV7-7,TRBJ2-1,TRBD2,15,CASSLGSGGSNEQFF,TGTGCCAGCAGCTTAGGGAGCGGGGGGAGCAATGAGCAGTTCTTC
.,TRBV21-1,TRBJ1-4,.,16,CASSKSRREANEKLFF,TGTGCCAGCAGCAAATCTAGGAGGGAGGCTAATGAAAAACTGTTTTTT
.,TRBV9,TRBJ1-4,.,14,CASSVGRNYEKLFF,TGTGCCAGCAGCGTAGGCAGGAACTATGAAAAACTGTTTTTT